The T cell receptor (beta chain) under discussion was sequenced for a study of T-cell reconstitution after alpha-beta-depleted transplantation in children. As it was prepared, the TCRbeta library received unique molecular identifiers. TCRdb passed the PCR reads through MiXCR, listing each CDR3 protein once. The sample carries some 530,000 distinct CDR3 sequences, around 12% recorded once. This CDR3 contains 16 residues. The V and J ends lost 5 bases and 0 bases respectively, with 10 bases between them. Per the germline V gene, CDR1 is KGHDR and CDR2 is SFDVKD. Only a few counts were recorded for this clonotype.

This receptor was identified in a human donor who donated a stem cell graft to a child with combined immunodeficiency. This material consisted of PBMCs from the stem cell graft donor, taken from the stem cell graft. This chain connects TRBV24-1 to TRBJ2-6, with D unresolved. CDR3 in amino acids: CATSAPVSSGANVLTF. CDR3 nucleotide sequence: TGTGCCACCAGTGCTCCAGTTTCCTCTGGGGCCAACGTCCTGACTTTC.